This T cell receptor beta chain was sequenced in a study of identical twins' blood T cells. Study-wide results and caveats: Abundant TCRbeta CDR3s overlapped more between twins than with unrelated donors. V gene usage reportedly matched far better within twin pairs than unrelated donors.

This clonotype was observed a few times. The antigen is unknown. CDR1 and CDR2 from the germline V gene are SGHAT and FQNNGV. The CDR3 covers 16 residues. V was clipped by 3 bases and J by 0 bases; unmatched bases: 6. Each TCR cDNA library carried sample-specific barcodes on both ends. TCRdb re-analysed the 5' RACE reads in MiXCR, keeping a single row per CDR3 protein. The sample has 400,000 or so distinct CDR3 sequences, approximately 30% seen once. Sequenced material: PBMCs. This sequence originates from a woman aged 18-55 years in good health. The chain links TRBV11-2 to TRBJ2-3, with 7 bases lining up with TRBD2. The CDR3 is CASSFRTGGSTDTQYF. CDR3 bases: TGTGCCAGCAGCTTCCGAACGGGGGGTAGCACAGATACGCAGTATTTT. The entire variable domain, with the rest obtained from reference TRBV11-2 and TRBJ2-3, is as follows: EAGVAQSPRYKIIEKRQSVAFWCNPISGHATLYWYQQILGQGPKLLIQFQNNGVVDDSQLPKDRFSAERLKGVDSTLKIQPAKLEDSAVYLCASSFRTGGSTDTQYFGPGTRLTVL.